The 16 T cell receptor beta chains given below trace back to one sample, sequenced in a study of blood T cells in healthy people across ages (dated by TCRdb to between 2014 and 2017). Preparation of the library involved 5' RACE. TCRdb names Illumina HiSeq 2500 as the instrument used. A second PCR of about 7 to 12 cycles was run with a J-beta primer mix and a sample-barcoded 5' primer. Clones were called with MiXCR by TCRdb after fastp trimmed the public reads at Q25, and only in-frame beta chains were retained. When rows share a CDR3 protein, they turn into one entry using the most common DNA and genes. Within this sample are about 1,800,000 distinct CDR3 sequences, with about 30% of them counted one time only. Roughly 8.2% of the sample is taken by the ten largest. Sequenced material: blood. These receptors were collected from a woman aged 25-40 years in good health.

The sample holds a few counts of this clonotype. The chain joins TRBV7-2 to TRBJ2-3; 9 bases fit TRBD2. Looked up from germline, CDR1 is SGHTA and CDR2 is FQGNSA. Trimming cost V 5 bases and J 8 bases; bases outside gene matches: 14. The CDR3 sequence is 16 residues long. CDR3 DNA: TGTGCCAGCAGCCCCAGACTAGCGGCCAATCGGGGTACGCAGTATTTT. Translation gives CASSPRLAANRGTQYF.

This clonotype has a count of ten or more. The chain is built from TRBV10-2 and TRBJ2-5; 10 bases align to TRBD2. Per the germline V gene, CDR1 is WSHSY and CDR2 is SAAADI. This CDR3 comprises 16 residues. J gave up 1 base and V 7 bases, and 9 bases lay outside the gene matches. Written as DNA, the CDR3 is TGCGCCAGCAACTACCTAGCGGGGGTCCCCCAAGAGACCCAGTACTTC. Translating gives CASNYLAGVPQETQYF.

This clonotype was counted many times. The rearrangement joins TRBV20-1 to TRBJ1-2; D gene ambiguous. CDR1 is DFQATT, CDR2 SNEGSKA, per germline (reference sequence). The CDR3 is 13 amino acids. V dropped 3 bases and J dropped 4 bases, with 12 bases sitting between them. For the CDR3, the DNA is TGCAGTGCTAGTTTTGGGGTCCGCTATGGCTACACCTTC. It encodes CSASFGVRYGYTF.

This sequence joins TRBV5-5 and TRBJ2-2, with unresolved D. The CDR3 has 16 amino acids. Germline assignment: CDR1 SGHKS and CDR2 YYEKEE (reference sequence). The V end lost 4 bases, the J end lost 4 bases, and 17 bases lay between the germline ends. CDR3 sequence reads: CASSLPYHGGTGELFF. CDR3 bases: TGTGCCAGCAGCCTCCCCTACCACGGTGGCACCGGGGAGCTGTTTTTT.

Turning to this clonotype: A much larger clone differs from this one at a single base, so this may be a read error. The rearrangement uses TRBV7-9 and TRBJ2-1; D not resolved. V shed 4 bases and J shed 8 bases, with 6 bases lying between them. Germline V lookup: CDR1 SEHNR, CDR2 FQNEAQ (reference sequence). The CDR3 totals 11 residues. CDR3 nucleotides: TGTGCCAGCAGCTGGTTGGATGAGCAGTTCTTC. Its protein is CASSWLDEQFF. Supplemented by reference TRBV7-9 and TRBJ2-1, the full variable domain reads DTGVSQNPRHKITKRGQNVTFRCDPISEHNRLYWYRQTLGQGPEFLTYFQNEAQLEKSRLLSDRFSAERPKGSFSTLEIQRTEQGDSAMYLCASSWLDEQFFGPGTRLTVL.

This clonotype has ten or more counts. The CDR3 loop is CASSQVEGYGYTF. For the CDR3, the DNA is TGTGCCAGCAGCCAAGTGGAAGGGTATGGCTACACCTTC. V usage is TRBV3-1 and J usage is TRBJ1-2; no firm D call. Germline V gene data show CDR1 as LGHDT and CDR2 as YNNKEL (reference sequence). This CDR3 is built from 13 residues. Trimming left V 1 base short and J 5 bases short, with 8 bases between.

In the case of this clonotype: The junction and the germline gene differ at one end; a read error may be behind it. The rearrangement joins TRBV7-2 to TRBJ2-3; the D gene is possibly TRBD2 (5 bases). The CDR3 extends over 13 amino acids. CDR1 is SGHTA, CDR2 FQGNSA, per germline. This CDR3 is CAGRRGSEYTQDF. Here the CDR3 DNA reads TGTGCCGGCCGAAGAGGGAGTGAGTATACGCAGGATTTT.

This clonotype was seen a few times. The CDR3 DNA follows: TGCGCCAGCAGCTCTGACAGGCTCGAGCAGTACTTC. Its translation is CASSSDRLEQYF. V gene TRBV5-1 combines with J gene TRBJ2-7, with TRBD1 as a possible D gene (6 bases). CDR1 SGHRS and CDR2 YFSETQ come from the germline V gene. The CDR3 has 12 residues. V dropped 3 bases and J dropped 6 bases, with 10 bases sitting between them. The full variable domain, rest sourced from reference TRBV5-1 and TRBJ2-7, is KAGVTQTPRYLIKTRGQQVTLSCSPISGHRSVSWYQQTPGQGLQFLFEYFSETQRNKGNFPGRFSGRQFSNSRSEMNVSTLELGDSALYLCASSSDRLEQYFGPGTRLTVT.

The rearrangement uses TRBV20-1 and TRBJ2-1; 8 bases align to TRBD2. In germline, CDR1 is DFQATT, CDR2 SNEGSKA (reference sequence). This CDR3 is 17 amino acids long. The trim removed 0 bases at V and 4 bases at J, leaving 11 bases unmatched. Here the CDR3 reads CSARDVVAGSTYNEQFF. The CDR3 coding sequence is TGCAGTGCTAGAGATGTGGTAGCGGGGTCTACGTACAATGAGCAGTTCTTC.

The chain is built from TRBV9 and TRBJ2-3; 10 bases are shared with TRBD1. The CDR3 has 15 residues. V shed 4 bases, J shed 4 bases, and the junction held 6 bases outside the gene matches. Germline V gives CDR1 SGDLS, CDR2 YYNGEE. The CDR3: CASSPRQGASDTQYF. CDR3 in DNA: TGTGCCAGCAGCCCCCGACAGGGGGCGTCAGATACGCAGTATTTT.

This clonotype occurred a few times. The V and J genes are TRBV7-6 and TRBJ2-1, with TRBD2 matching over 9 bases. V shed 5 bases and J 8 bases; nucleotides not matched to a gene: 7. Per the germline V gene, CDR1 is SGHVS and CDR2 is FNYEAQ. The CDR3 is 14 amino acids. The CDR3: CASSPRLAVDEQFF. The CDR3 bases are TGTGCCAGCAGCCCAAGACTAGCGGTTGATGAGCAGTTCTTC.

Ten or more counts support this clonotype. The gene calls are TRBV4-3 and TRBJ2-7; 8 positions agree with TRBD1. V gave up 4 bases and J gave up 1 base; unmatched junction bases: 6. The germline gives CDR1 LGHNA, CDR2 YSLEER. The CDR3 has 15 amino acids. The chain's CDR3 is CASSRTGRGSYEQYF. The CDR3, as DNA: TGCGCCAGCAGCCGGACAGGGCGCGGATCCTACGAGCAGTACTTC.

The rearrangement links TRBV10-2 to TRBJ2-3; 9 bases agree with TRBD2. Germline trimming cut 6 bases from V and 2 bases from J; bases unmatched to any gene: 9. From germline, CDR1 is WSHSY and CDR2 SAAADI. The CDR3 covers 16 residues. The CDR3 here is CASSDRQRGVTDTQYF. Here the CDR3 DNA reads TGCGCCAGCAGCGATCGACAGCGGGGGGTCACAGATACGCAGTATTTT.

J is TRBJ1-6 and V is TRBV3-1, with D unclear. CDR1 is LGHDT and CDR2 is YNNKEL in the germline V gene (reference sequence). CDR3 length: 14 residues. V lost 1 base to trimming and J lost 13 bases, with 14 bases between them. CDR3 protein: CASSQAFILNPLHF. CDR3 DNA sequence: TGTGCCAGCAGCCAAGCGTTCATTTTAAACCCCCTCCACTTT.

This clonotype was seen a handful of times. The V call is TRBV15, the J call TRBJ2-3, with TRBD2 identical over 13 bases. This CDR3 spans 15 amino acids. V was clipped by 3 bases and J by 3 bases; unmatched bases: 0. In germline, CDR1 is LNHNV, CDR2 YYDKDF (reference sequence). CDR3 sequence reads: CATSRGLAGTDTQYF. The CDR3 DNA reads as TGTGCCACCAGCAGGGGACTAGCGGGGACAGATACGCAGTATTTT.

This clonotype was counted ten times or more. The rearrangement links TRBV19 to TRBJ2-5; D may correspond to TRBD1 or TRBD2 (5 bases each). Trimming removed 0 bases at V and 5 bases at J, with 10 bases between. Germline V gene data show CDR1 as LNHDA and CDR2 as SQIVND (reference sequence). The CDR3 sequence is 14 residues long. This CDR3 reads CASSIEGRGETQYF. DNA for the CDR3: TGTGCCAGTAGTATAGAGGGCCGGGGCGAGACCCAGTACTTC.